This T cell receptor (beta chain) emerged from a study of molecular identifiers for immune sequencing clone quantification. Per germline, CDR1 LNHDA and CDR2 SQIVND (reference sequence). With V trimmed by 1 base and J by 11 bases, 13 bases remained unmatched. There are 15 residues in the CDR3. TCR libraries were built in bulk with a published protocol and specific TCR primers. Each CDR3 protein gets one entry after TCRdb re-called the PCR reads with MiXCR. Of over 65,000 distinct CDR3 sequences listed, approximately 23% were seen once; the top ten hold 0.6% to 0.9%. Comments on this clonotype: The antigen is not known.

General study findings and limits: Among roughly 910,000 naive cells, spiked Jurkat TCR RNA from a single cell was reportedly detectable.

J is TRBJ1-1 and V is TRBV19; 7 bases are shared with TRBD1. The specimen was naive CD8+ T cells from blood, with Jurkat cell RNA spiked in. Specified subset: FACS-sorted CD8+CD4-CCR7+CD45RA+ naive T cells. The TCR sequence derives from a human donor in good health. Some libraries in this study had Jurkat cell RNA spiked in. The CDR3 loop reads CASSIGGRGIGIAFF. The CDR3 bases are TGTGCCAGTAGTATAGGGGGCAGGGGGATTGGAATCGCTTTCTTT.